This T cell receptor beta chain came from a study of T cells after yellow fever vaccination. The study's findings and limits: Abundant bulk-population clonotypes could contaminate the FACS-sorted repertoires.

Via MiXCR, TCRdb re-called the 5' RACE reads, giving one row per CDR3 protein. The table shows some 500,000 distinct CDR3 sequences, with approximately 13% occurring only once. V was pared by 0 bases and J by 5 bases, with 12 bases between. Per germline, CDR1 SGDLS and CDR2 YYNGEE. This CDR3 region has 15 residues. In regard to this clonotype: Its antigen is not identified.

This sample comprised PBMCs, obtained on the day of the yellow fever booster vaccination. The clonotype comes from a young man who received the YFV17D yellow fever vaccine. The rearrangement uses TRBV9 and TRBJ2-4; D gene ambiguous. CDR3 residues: CASSVAGRWENIQYF. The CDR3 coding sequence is TGTGCCAGCAGCGTAGCTGGACGTTGGGAAAACATTCAGTACTTC.